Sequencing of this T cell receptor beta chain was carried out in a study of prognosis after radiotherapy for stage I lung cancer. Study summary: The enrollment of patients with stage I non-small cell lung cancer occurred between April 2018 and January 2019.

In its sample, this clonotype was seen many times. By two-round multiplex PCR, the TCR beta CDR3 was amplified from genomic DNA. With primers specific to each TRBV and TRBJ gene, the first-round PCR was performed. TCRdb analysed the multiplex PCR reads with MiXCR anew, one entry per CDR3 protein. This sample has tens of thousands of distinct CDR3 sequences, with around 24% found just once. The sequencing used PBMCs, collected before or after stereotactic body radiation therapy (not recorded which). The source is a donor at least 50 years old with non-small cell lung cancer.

The CDR3, as DNA: TGTGCCAGCACTCGACAGGGCCTGACAGATACGCAGTATTTT. Translation gives CASTRQGLTDTQYF. V usage is TRBV6-1 and J usage is TRBJ2-3, with 7 bases lining up with TRBD1. Germline-derived CDR1 and CDR2 are MNHNS and SASEGT. The CDR3 totals 14 residues. The ends lost 7 bases at V and 3 bases at J; junction bases unmatched: 7.